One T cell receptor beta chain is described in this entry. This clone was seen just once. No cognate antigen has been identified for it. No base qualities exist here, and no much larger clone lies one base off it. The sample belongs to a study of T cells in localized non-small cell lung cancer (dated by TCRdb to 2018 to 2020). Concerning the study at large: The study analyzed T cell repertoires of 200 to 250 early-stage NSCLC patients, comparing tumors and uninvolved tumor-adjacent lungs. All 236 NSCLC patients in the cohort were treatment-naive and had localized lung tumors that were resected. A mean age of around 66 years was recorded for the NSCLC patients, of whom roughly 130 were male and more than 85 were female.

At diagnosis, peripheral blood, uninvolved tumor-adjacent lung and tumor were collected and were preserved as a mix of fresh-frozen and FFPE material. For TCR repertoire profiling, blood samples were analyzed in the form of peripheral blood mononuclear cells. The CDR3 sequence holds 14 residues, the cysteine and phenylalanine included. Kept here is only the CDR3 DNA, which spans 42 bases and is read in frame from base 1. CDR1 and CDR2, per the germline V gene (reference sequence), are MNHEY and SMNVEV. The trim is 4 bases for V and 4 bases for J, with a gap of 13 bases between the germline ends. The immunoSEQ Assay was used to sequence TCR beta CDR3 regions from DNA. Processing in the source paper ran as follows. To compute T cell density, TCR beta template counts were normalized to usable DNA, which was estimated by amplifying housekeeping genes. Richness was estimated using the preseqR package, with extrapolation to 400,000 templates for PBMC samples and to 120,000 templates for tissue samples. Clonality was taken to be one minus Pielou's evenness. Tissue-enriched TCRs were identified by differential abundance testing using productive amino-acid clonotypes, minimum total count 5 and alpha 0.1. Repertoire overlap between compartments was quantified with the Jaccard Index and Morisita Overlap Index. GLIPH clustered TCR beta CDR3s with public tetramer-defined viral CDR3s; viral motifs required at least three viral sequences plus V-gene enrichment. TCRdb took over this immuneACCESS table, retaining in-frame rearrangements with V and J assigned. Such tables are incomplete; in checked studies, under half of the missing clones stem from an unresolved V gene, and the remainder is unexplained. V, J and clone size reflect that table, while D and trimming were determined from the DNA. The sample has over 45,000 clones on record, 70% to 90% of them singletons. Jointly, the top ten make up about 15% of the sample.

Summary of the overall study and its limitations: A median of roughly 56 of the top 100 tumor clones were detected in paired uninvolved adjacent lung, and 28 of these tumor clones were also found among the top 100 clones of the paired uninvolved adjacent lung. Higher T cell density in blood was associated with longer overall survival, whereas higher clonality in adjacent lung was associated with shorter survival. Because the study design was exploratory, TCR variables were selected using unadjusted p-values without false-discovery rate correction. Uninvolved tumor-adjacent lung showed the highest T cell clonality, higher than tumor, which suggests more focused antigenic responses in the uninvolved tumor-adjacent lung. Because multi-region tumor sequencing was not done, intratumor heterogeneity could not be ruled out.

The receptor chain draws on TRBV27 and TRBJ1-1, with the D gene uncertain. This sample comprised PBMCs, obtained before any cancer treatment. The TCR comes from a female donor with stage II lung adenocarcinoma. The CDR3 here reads CASSWSGRTTEAFF. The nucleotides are TGTGCCAGCAGTTGGTCCGGGAGAACCACTGAAGCTTTCTTT.